This T cell receptor beta chain stems from a study of OX40 agonist ivuxolimab in advanced cancers. Whole-study results and caveats: Dose levels from 0.1 to 3.0 mg/kg saw CD4+ and CD8+ blood T cells expand clonally by week 6. Relatively little clonal expansion, among the lowest observed, appeared in partial responders at 0.1-3.0 mg/kg.

This CDR3 spans 15 amino acids. CDR1 and CDR2 from the germline V gene are SGHAT and FQNNGV. Repertoires were generated with immunoSEQ multiplex PCR, while TCRdb's copy carries only in-frame clones and drops some. The top ten clones hold 0.5% to 0.65% of a sample with around 100,000 clones, 85% to 95% of them seen once. Of note for this clone: As yet, its antigen is unknown. At one end the junction does not follow the germline gene, possibly because of a read error.

This sample comprised CD4+ or CD8+ T cells sorted from blood, obtained in a trial of the OX40 agonist ivuxolimab. This clonotype was obtained from an adult with an advanced solid tumor such as melanoma, head and neck, liver or kidney cancer. The gene calls are TRBV11-2 and TRBJ2-7, with 14 bases fitting TRBD2. The CDR3 loop reads CASSPYQPGTSGGSF. The CDR3 coding sequence is TGTGCCAGCAGCCCCTACCAACCCGGGACTAGCGGGGGAAGTTTC.